The 6 T cell receptor beta chains below come from one sample, sequenced in a study of identical twins. TCRdb ran MiXCR on the 5' RACE reads and lists one entry per CDR3 protein. The sample consists of about 340,000 distinct CDR3 sequences, about 9% of them appearing once. The sequencing sample was made of naive T cells sorted from blood. The receptors stem from a woman between 50 and 59 years old in good health.

This clonotype was recorded many times. V and J are TRBV12-3 or TRBV12-4 and TRBJ2-7; no clear D. The CDR3 loop spans 15 amino acids. Trimming shortened V by 2 bases and J by 3 bases, and 14 bases separated the two germline ends. In DNA form, the CDR3 reads TGTGCCAGCAGTTTAATGCCCAGCGTCGACTACGAGCAGTACTTC. As protein: CASSLMPSVDYEQYF.

This clonotype was detected a few times. The CDR3 region has the DNA TGTGCCAGCAGTTTAGGAAAGACTAGCGGGAGGCAGAGCTCCTACAATGAGCAGTTCTTC. Translating gives CASSLGKTSGRQSSYNEQFF. The V gene is TRBV12-3 or TRBV12-4, the J gene TRBJ2-1; the match to TRBD2 covers 13 bases. The CDR3 covers 20 residues. V shed 1 base and J 0 bases; nucleotides not matched to a gene: 9.

The chain carries TRBV20-1 and TRBJ2-1; the match to TRBD2 covers 13 bases. CDR1 DFQATT and CDR2 SNEGSKA come from the germline V gene (reference sequence). This CDR3 contains 17 residues. V trimming: 2 bases; J trimming: 10 bases; junction bases outside the gene matches: 14. CDR3 region: CSARSLTGLAGFGEQFF. DNA of the CDR3: TGCAGTGCTAGATCCTTAACGGGACTAGCGGGATTTGGGGAGCAGTTCTTC.

This clonotype was counted many times. The chain combines TRBV27 with TRBJ2-1; 13 nucleotides line up with TRBD2. Trimming cost V 5 bases and J 7 bases; bases outside gene matches: 5. From germline, CDR1 is MNHEY and CDR2 SMNVEV (reference sequence). CDR3 length: 15 residues. CDR3 residues: CASSLGLAGENEQFF. The CDR3, as DNA: TGTGCCAGCAGTCTAGGACTAGCGGGAGAAAATGAGCAGTTCTTC.

Ten or more counts support this clonotype. V gene TRBV27 combines with J gene TRBJ2-2; D assignment may be TRBD1 or TRBD2 (6 bases each). V was shortened by 8 bases and J by 1 base, with 11 bases between the two germline ends. CDR1 is MNHEY, CDR2 SMNVEV, per germline (reference sequence). This CDR3 is built from 14 residues. The CDR3 loop reads CASCRGLNTGELFF. The CDR3 DNA reads as TGTGCCAGCTGTCGGGGGCTGAACACCGGGGAGCTGTTTTTT.

This clonotype was counted a few times. The chain has TRBV2 and TRBJ2-3; TRBD2 aligns across 7 bases. The trim removed 4 bases at V and 6 bases at J, leaving 7 bases unmatched. Germline V gene sequence: CDR1 SNHLY, CDR2 FYNNEI. The CDR3 covers 14 residues. Written as DNA, the CDR3 is TGTGCCAGCAGTGGCGGGAGACTCGCGGATACGCAGTATTTT. Amino acid sequence: CASSGGRLADTQYF.